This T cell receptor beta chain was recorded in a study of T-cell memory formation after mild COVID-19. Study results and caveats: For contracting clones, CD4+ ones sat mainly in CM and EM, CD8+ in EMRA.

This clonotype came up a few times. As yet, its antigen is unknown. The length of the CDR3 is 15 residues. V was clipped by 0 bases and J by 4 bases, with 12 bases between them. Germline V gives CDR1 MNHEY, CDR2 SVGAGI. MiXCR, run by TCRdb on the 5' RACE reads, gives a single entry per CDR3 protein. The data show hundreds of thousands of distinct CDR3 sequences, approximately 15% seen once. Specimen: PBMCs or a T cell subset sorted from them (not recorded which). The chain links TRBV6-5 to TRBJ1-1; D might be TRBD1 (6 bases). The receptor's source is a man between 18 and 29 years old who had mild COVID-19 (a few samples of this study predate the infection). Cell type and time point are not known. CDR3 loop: CASSYSARGGTEAFF. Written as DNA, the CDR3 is TGTGCCAGCAGTTACTCGGCCAGGGGCGGCACTGAAGCTTTCTTT.